This passage covers 7 T cell receptor beta chains from one sample sequenced in a study of identical twins. TCRdb analysed the 5' RACE reads with MiXCR anew, one entry per CDR3 protein. In the table there are 500,000 to 700,000 distinct CDR3 sequences, 7.1% of which are singletons. This same sample was also taken into another study, of yellow fever vaccine responses in identical twins.

Sequencing was done on a sample of PBMCs. The receptors were sampled from a woman under 30 in good health.

Only a few counts were recorded for this clonotype. CDR3 region: CASSSSPGLAGNNEQFF. As DNA, the CDR3 is TGTGCCAGCAGTTCCTCGCCGGGACTAGCGGGAAACAATGAGCAGTTCTTC. The V and J genes are TRBV27 and TRBJ2-1; 13 bases fit TRBD2. The germline V gene has CDR1 MNHEY and CDR2 SMNVEV (reference sequence). The V segment lost 4 bases and the J segment 5 bases; nucleotides outside the gene matches: 8. The length of the CDR3 is 17 residues.

CDR3 protein: CASSQRQGLHTEAFF. The CDR3 nucleotides are TGTGCCAGCAGTCAACGACAGGGGTTGCACACTGAAGCTTTCTTT. This chain connects TRBV6-2 or TRBV6-3 to TRBJ1-1; TRBD1 matches at 8 bases. The CDR3 consists of 15 residues. V lost 5 bases and J lost 3; bases outside the gene matches: 8. Germline V gene data show CDR1 as MNHEY and CDR2 as SVGEGT.

This clonotype occurred many times. This chain connects TRBV10-3 to TRBJ2-5; the D gene is possibly TRBD1 (5 bases). V lost 5 bases and J lost 4, with 20 bases in between. Germline V gene data show CDR1 as ENHRY and CDR2 as SYGVKD. The CDR3 is made up of 16 amino acids. The CDR3 region is CAISPIQGSVGETQYF. The CDR3 DNA follows: TGTGCCATCAGTCCAATTCAGGGTTCAGTCGGAGAGACCCAGTACTTC.

The chain links TRBV6-1 to TRBJ2-7; 7 nucleotides align to TRBD1. The CDR3 sequence is 14 residues long. V gave up 6 bases and J gave up 6 bases; unmatched junction bases: 11. Germline CDR1 and CDR2: MNHNS and SASEGT. The CDR3 coding sequence is TGTGCCAGCAGACGCCTTACAGGGGCCTCCGAGCAGTACGTC. Amino acids: CASRRLTGASEQYV.

The V call is TRBV3-1, the J call TRBJ2-7; D gene ambiguous. The V gene lost 1 base and the J gene lost 6 bases, with 10 bases spanning the gap. Germline V gives CDR1 LGHDT, CDR2 YNNKEL (reference sequence). The CDR3 is 13 residues long. The CDR3 loop is CASSQATLTEQYV. CDR3 sequence (DNA): TGTGCCAGCAGCCAAGCTACCCTAACCGAGCAGTACGTC.

CDR3 nucleotides: TGCAGCGTTGTGGGGCAGGGGGACTCCTACGAGCAGTACTTC. It is translated as CSVVGQGDSYEQYF. The chain recombines TRBV29-1 with TRBJ2-7; 7 bases are a match to TRBD1. Germline V gene sequence: CDR1 SQVTM, CDR2 ANQGSEA. Trimming at V came to 4 bases and at J to 0 bases, leaving 6 bases not matched to a gene. The CDR3 is made up of 14 amino acids.

The V and J genes are TRBV28 and TRBJ1-6, with TRBD1 identical over 9 bases. Trimming removed 7 bases from V and 17 bases from J; junction bases left unmatched: 12. The CDR3 is 13 residues long. Germline V CDR1 and CDR2: MDHEN, SYDVKM. The CDR3 spells CASTRQDRGVIHF. CDR3 bases: TGTGCCAGCACCAGACAGGACAGGGGCGTCATCCACTTT.